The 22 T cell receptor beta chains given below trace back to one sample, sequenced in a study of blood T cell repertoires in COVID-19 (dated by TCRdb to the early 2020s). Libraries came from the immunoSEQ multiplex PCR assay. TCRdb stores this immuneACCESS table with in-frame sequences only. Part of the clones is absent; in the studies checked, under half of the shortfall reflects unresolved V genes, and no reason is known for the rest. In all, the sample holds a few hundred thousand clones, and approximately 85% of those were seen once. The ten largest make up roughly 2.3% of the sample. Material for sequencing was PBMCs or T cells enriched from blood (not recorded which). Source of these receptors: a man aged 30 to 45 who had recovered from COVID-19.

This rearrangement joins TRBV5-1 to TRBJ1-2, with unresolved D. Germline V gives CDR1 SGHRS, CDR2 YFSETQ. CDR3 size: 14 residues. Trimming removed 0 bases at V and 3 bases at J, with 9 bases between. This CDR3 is CASSLDSTDYGYTF. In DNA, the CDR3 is TGCGCCAGCAGCTTGGACAGCACCGACTATGGCTACACCTTC.

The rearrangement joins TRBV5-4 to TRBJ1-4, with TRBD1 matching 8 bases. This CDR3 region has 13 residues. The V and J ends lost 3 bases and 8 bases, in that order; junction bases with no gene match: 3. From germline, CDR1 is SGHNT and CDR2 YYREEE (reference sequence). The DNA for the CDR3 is TGTGCCAGCAGCTACCGACAGGGGGAAAAACTGTTTTTT. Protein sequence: CASSYRQGEKLFF.

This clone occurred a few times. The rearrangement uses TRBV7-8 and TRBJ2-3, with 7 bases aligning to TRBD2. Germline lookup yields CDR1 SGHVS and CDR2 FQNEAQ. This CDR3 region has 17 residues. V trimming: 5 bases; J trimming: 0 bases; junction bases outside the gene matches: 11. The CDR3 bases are TGTGCCAGCAGCCCTAAATTCGAGCGGGGTAGCACAGATACGCAGTATTTT. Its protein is CASSPKFERGSTDTQYF.

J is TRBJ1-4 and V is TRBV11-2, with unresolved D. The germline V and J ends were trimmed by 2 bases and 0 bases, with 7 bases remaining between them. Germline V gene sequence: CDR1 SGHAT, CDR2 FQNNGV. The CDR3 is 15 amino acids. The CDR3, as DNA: TGTGCCAGCAGCTTAAGCGGGGCAACTAATGAAAAACTGTTTTTT. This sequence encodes CASSLSGATNEKLFF. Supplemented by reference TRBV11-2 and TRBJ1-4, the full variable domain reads EAGVAQSPRYKIIEKRQSVAFWCNPISGHATLYWYQQILGQGPKLLIQFQNNGVVDDSQLPKDRFSAERLKGVDSTLKIQPAKLEDSAVYLCASSLSGATNEKLFFGSGTQLSVL.

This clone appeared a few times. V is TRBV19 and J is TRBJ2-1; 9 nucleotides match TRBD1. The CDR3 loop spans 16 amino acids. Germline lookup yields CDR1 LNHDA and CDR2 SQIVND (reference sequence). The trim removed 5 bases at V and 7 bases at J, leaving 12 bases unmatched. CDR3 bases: TGTGCCAGTAGTCCCCCAGACGGGACAGGGTATAATGAGCAGTTCTTC. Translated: CASSPPDGTGYNEQFF.

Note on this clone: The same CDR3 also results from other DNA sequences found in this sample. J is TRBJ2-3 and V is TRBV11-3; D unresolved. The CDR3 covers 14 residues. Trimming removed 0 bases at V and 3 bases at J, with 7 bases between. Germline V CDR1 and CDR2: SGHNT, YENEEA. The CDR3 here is CASSLDGNTDTQYF. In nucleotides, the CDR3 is TGTGCCAGCAGCTTAGATGGCAATACAGATACGCAGTATTTT.

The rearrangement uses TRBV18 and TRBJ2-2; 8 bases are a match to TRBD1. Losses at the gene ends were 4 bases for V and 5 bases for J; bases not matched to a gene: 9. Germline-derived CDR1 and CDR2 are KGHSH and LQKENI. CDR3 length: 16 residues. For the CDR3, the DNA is TGTGCCAGCTCACGCATCAGGGGGCGAGTAACCGGGGAGCTGTTTTTT. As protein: CASSRIRGRVTGELFF.

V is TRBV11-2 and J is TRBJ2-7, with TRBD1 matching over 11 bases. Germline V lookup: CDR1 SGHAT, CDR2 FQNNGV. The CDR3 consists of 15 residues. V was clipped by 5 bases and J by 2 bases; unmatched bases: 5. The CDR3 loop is CASSTGTGGPYEQYF. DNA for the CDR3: TGTGCCAGCAGCACAGGGACAGGGGGTCCCTACGAGCAGTACTTC.

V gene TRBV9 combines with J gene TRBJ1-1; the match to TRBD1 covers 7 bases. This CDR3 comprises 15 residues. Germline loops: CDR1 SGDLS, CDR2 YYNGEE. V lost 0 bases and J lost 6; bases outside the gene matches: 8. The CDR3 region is CASSVGAGGSAEAFF. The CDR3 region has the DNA TGTGCCAGCAGCGTAGGGGCAGGGGGTTCGGCTGAAGCTTTCTTT.

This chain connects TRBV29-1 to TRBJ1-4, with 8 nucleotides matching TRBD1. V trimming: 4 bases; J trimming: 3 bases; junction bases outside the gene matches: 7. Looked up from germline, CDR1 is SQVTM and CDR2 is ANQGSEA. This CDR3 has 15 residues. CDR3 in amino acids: CSVASTGAPNEKLFF. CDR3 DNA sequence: TGCAGCGTTGCCTCGACAGGGGCGCCTAATGAAAAACTGTTTTTT.

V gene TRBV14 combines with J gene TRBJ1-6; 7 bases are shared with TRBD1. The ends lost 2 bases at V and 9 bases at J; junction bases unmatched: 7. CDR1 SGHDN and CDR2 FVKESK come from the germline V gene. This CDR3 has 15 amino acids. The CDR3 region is CASSQLTSGGSPLHF. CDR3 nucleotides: TGTGCCAGCAGCCAACTAACTTCAGGGGGTTCACCCCTCCACTTT.

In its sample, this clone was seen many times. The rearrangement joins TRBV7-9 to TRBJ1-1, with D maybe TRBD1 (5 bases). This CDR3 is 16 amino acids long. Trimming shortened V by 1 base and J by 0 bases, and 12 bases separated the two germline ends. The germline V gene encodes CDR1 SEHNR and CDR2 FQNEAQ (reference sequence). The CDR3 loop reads CASSLGDMTVNTEAFF. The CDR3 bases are TGTGCCAGCAGCTTAGGTGACATGACAGTGAACACTGAAGCTTTCTTT.

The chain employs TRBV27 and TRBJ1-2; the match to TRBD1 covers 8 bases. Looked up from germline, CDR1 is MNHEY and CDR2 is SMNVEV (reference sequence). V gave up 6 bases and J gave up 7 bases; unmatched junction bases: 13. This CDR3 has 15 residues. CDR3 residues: CASRLQTGQGGGYTF. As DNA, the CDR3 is TGTGCCAGCAGGCTTCAAACAGGACAGGGAGGTGGCTACACCTTC.

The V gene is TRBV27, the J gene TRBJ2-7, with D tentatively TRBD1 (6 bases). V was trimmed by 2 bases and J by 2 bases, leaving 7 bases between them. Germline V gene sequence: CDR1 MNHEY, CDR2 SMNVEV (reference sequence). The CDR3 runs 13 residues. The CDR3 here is CASSLDRTYEQYF. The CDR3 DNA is TGTGCCAGCAGTTTAGACAGGACCTACGAGCAGTACTTC.

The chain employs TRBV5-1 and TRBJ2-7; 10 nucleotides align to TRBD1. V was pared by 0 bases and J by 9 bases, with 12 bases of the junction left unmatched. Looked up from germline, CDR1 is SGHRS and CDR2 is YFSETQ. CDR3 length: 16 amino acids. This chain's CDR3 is CASSLALGQGQTVQYF. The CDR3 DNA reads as TGCGCCAGCAGCTTGGCCTTGGGACAGGGGCAAACAGTGCAGTACTTC.

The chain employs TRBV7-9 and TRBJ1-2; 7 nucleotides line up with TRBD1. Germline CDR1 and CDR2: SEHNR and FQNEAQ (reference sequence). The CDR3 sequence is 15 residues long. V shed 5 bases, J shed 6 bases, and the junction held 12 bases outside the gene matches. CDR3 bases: TGTGCCAGCAGCCCATTTATTGACAGGGTCGATGGCTACACCTTC. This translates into CASSPFIDRVDGYTF. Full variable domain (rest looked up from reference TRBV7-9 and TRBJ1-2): DTGVSQNPRHKITKRGQNVTFRCDPISEHNRLYWYRQTLGQGPEFLTYFQNEAQLEKSRLLSDRFSAERPKGSFSTLEIQRTEQGDSAMYLCASSPFIDRVDGYTFGSGTRLTVV.

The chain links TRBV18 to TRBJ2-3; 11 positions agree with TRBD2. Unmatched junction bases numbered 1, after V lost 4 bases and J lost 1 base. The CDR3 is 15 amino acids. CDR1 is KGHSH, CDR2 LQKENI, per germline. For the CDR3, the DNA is TGTGCCAGCTCACAGGGACTAGCGGGCACAGATACGCAGTATTTT. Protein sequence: CASSQGLAGTDTQYF. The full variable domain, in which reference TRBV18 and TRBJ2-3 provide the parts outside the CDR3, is NAGVMQNPRHLVRRRGQEARLRCSPMKGHSHVYWYRQLPEEGLKFMVYLQKENIIDESGMPKERFSAEFPKEGPSILRIQQVVRGDSAAYFCASSQGLAGTDTQYFGPGTRLTVL.

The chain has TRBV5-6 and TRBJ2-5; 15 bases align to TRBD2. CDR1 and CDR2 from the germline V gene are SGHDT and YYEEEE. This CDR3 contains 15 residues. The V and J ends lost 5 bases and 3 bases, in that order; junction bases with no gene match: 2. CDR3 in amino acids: CASSRTSGGEETQYF. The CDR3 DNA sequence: TGTGCCAGCAGTCGGACTAGCGGGGGGGAAGAGACCCAGTACTTC.

CDR3 protein: CASTLLQGNQPQHF. DNA of the CDR3: TGTGCCAGCACCCTGCTACAGGGCAATCAGCCCCAGCATTTT. The rearrangement links TRBV2 to TRBJ1-5; D possibly corresponds to TRBD1 (5 bases). Germline CDR1 and CDR2: SNHLY and FYNNEI. The V end lost 7 bases, the J end lost 2 bases, and 12 bases lay between the germline ends. CDR3 size: 14 residues.

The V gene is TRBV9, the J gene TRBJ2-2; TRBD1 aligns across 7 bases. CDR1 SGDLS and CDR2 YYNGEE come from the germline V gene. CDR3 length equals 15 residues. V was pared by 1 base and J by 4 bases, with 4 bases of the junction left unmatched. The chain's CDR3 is CASSVKGASTGELFF. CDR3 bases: TGTGCCAGCAGCGTAAAGGGGGCAAGCACCGGGGAGCTGTTTTTT.

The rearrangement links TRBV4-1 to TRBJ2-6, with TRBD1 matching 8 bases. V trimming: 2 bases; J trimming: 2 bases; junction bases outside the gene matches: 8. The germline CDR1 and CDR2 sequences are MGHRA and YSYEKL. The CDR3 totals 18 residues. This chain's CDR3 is CASSQPQGADAGANVLTF. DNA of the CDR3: TGCGCCAGCAGCCAACCCCAGGGGGCAGATGCTGGGGCCAACGTCCTGACTTTC.

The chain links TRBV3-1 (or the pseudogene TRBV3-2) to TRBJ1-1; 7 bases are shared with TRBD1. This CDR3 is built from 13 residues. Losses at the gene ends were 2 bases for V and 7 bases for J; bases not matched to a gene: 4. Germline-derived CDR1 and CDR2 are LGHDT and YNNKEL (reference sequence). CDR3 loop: CASSQWAGGEAFF. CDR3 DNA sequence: TGTGCCAGCAGCCAATGGGCAGGGGGTGAAGCTTTCTTT.